These T cell receptor beta chains were read from a single sample in a study of T cells after yellow fever vaccination. MiXCR was run by TCRdb on the 5' RACE reads, yielding one entry per CDR3 protein. The sample consists of some 120,000 distinct CDR3 sequences, 12% to 15% of them appearing once. Sequences were derived from CD8+ T cells sorted from PBMCs, sampled 5 days after the yellow fever booster vaccination. The source of these receptors is a man younger than 35 who received the YFV17D yellow fever vaccine. Each CDR3 is given with its conserved first and last residue.

TRBJ1-2	13	TRBV27	CASSLGSHYGYTF
TRBJ1-3	12	TRBV13	CASRVFGNTIYF
TRBJ1-2	13	TRBV7-9	CASRQGGLDGYTF
TRBJ2-3	15	TRBV7-6	CASSLGRSPTDTQYF
TRBJ2-7	16	TRBV5-6	CASSLDEDTNLHEQYF
TRBJ2-3	17	TRBV27	CASSVLAGVTSTDTQYF
TRBJ2-4	14	TRBV4-3	CASSQATGHNIQYF
TRBJ1-2	12	TRBV6-6	CASERGYYGYTF
TRBJ2-7	10	TRBV29-1	CSVVDYEQYF
TRBJ2-7	15	TRBV27	CASSSGLAGVYEQYF
TRBJ2-2	16	TRBV4-2	CASSQDWQGSTGELFF
TRBJ1-5	15	TRBV4-3	CASSQWWRGNQPQHF
TRBJ2-3	19	TRBV12-3/TRBV12-4	CASSRGLWRGNSQTDTQYF
TRBJ1-3	16	TRBV21-1	CASSKEQGSFGNTIYF
TRBJ1-6	13	TRBV6-6	CASGPELVSPLHF
TRBJ2-2	13	TRBV29-1	CSVEMVGTGELFF
TRBJ2-1	13	TRBV5-6	CASTPIPMGEQFF
TRBJ1-2	14	TRBV11-2	CASSLGSWGGGYTF
TRBJ2-7	12	TRBV12-5	CASGLWVYEQYF
TRBJ2-1	16	TRBV13	CASSLAGFDSYNEQFF
TRBJ2-7	14	TRBV7-6	CASSLGRGNYEQYF
TRBJ2-3	18	TRBV4-2	CASSRKAPASEGTDTQYF
TRBJ2-7	13	TRBV20-1	CSADSPDNYEQYF